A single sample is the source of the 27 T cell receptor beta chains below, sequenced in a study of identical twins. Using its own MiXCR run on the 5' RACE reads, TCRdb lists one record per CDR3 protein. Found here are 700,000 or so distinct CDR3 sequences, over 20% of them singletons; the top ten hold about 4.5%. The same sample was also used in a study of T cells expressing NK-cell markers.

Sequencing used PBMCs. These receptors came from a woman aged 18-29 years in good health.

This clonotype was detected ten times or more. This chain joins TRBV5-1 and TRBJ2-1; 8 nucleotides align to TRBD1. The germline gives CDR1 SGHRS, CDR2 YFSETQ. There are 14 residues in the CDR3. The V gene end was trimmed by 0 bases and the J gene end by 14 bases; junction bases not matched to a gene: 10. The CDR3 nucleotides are TGCGCCAGCAGCTTGGGACAGGGGAAAACCCTCGAGTTCTTC. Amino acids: CASSLGQGKTLEFF.

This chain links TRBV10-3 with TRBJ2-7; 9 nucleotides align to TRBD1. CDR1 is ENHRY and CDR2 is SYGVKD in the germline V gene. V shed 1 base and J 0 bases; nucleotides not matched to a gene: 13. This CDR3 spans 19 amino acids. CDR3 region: CAISEYGTGFSSPSYEQYF. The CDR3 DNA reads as TGTGCCATCAGTGAGTACGGGACAGGGTTCTCGAGTCCCTCCTACGAGCAGTACTTC.

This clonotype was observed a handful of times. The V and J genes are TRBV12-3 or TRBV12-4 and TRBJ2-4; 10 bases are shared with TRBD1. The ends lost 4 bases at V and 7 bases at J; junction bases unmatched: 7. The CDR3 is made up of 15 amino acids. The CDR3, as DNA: TGTGCCAGCAGTTCGGGACAGGGGAAGGTGAACATTCAGTACTTC. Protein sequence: CASSSGQGKVNIQYF.

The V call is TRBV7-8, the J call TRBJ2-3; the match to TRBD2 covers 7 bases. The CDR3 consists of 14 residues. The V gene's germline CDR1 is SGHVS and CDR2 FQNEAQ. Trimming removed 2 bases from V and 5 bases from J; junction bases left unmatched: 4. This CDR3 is CASSLTERGDTQYF. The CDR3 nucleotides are TGTGCCAGCAGCTTAACGGAGCGGGGAGATACGCAGTATTTT.

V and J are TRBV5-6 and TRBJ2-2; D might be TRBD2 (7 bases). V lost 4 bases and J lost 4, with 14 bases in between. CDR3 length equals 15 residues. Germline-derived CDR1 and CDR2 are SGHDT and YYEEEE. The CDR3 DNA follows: TGTGCCAGCAGCCGAGCGGGACAACTCACCGGGGAGCTGTTTTTT. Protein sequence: CASSRAGQLTGELFF. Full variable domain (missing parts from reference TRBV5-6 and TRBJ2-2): DAGVTQSPTHLIKTRGQQVTLRCSPKSGHDTVSWYQQALGQGPQFIFQYYEEEERQRGNFPDRFSGHQFPNYSSELNVNALLLGDSALYLCASSRAGQLTGELFFGEGSRLTVL.

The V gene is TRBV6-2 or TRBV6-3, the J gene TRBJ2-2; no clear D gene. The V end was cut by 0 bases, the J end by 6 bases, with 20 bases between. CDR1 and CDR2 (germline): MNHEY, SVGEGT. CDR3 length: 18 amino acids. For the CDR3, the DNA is TGTGCCAGCAGTTACTCGAAGGGTCTGGTTTTGAGCGCCGGGGAGCTGTTTTTT. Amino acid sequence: CASSYSKGLVLSAGELFF.

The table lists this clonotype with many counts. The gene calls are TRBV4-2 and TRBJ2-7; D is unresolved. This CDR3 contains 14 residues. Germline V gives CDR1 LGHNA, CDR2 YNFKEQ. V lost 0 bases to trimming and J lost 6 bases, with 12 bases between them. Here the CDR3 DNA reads TGTGCCAGCAGCCAAGAAATCTCAATCGGCGAGCAGTACTTC. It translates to CASSQEISIGEQYF.

The CDR3 here is CSARGGPGVYNEQFF. DNA of the CDR3: TGCAGTGCTAGAGGAGGCCCGGGGGTTTACAATGAGCAGTTCTTC. This chain joins TRBV20-1 and TRBJ2-1; TRBD2 is a possible D gene (6 bases). The CDR3 sequence is 15 residues long. Germline lookup yields CDR1 DFQATT and CDR2 SNEGSKA (reference sequence). The germline V and J ends were trimmed by 1 base and 4 bases, with 14 bases remaining between them.

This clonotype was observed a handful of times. The CDR3 spells CSAIAQGPAPYGYTF. The CDR3 DNA reads as TGCAGTGCTATCGCCCAGGGGCCGGCCCCCTATGGCTACACCTTC. This sequence joins TRBV20-1 and TRBJ1-2; perhaps TRBD1 as D (6 bases). Germline V gene lookup returns CDR1 DFQATT and CDR2 SNEGSKA (reference sequence). Trimming pared 4 bases from V and 4 bases from J, leaving 19 bases between. The CDR3 consists of 15 residues.

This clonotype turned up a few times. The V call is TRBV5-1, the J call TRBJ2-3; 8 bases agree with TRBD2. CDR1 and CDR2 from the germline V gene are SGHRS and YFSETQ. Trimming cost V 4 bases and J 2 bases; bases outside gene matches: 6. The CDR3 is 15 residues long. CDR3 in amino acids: CASSPLLADTDTQYF. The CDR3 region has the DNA TGCGCCAGCAGCCCCCTACTAGCGGACACAGATACGCAGTATTTT.

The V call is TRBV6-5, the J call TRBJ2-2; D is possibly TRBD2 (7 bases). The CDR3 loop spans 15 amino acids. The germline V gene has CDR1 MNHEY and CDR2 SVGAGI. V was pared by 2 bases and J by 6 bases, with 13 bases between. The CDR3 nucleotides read TGTGCCAGCAGTTACGGCCGAGGGGGGGCCGGGGAGCTGTTTTTT. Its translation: CASSYGRGGAGELFF.

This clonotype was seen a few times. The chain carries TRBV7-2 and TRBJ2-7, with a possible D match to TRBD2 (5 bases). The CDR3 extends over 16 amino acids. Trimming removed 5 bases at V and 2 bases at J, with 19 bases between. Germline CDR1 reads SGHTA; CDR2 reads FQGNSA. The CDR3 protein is CASSQGLAGSTYEQYF. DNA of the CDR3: TGTGCCAGCAGCCAAGGGTTGGCGGGTAGTACCTACGAGCAGTACTTC. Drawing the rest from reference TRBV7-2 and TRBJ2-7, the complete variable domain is GAGVSQSPSNKVTEKGKDVELRCDPISGHTALYWYRQSLGQGLEFLIYFQGNSAPDKSGLPSDRFSAERTGGSVSTLTIQRTQQEDSAVYLCASSQGLAGSTYEQYFGPGTRLTVT.

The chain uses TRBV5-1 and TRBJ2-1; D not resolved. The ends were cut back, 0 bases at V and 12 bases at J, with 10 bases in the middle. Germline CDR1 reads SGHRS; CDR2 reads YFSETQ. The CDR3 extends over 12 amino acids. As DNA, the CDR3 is TGCGCCAGCAGCTTGGAGGCGAGGCGGCAGTTCTTC. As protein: CASSLEARRQFF.

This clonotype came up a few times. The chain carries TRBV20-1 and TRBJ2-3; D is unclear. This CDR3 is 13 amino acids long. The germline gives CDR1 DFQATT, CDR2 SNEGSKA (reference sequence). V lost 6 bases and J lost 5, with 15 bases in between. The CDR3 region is CSAHEVTGDTQYF. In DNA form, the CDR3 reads TGCAGTGCCCATGAAGTAACGGGAGATACGCAGTATTTT.

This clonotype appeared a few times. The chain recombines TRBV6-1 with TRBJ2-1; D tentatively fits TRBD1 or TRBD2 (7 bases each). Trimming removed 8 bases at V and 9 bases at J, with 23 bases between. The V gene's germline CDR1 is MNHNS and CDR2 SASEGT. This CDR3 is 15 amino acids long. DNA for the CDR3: TGTGCCAGCTACTCTCTGGGGAGGGGGCAAAGTGAGCAGTTCTTC. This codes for CASYSLGRGQSEQFF.

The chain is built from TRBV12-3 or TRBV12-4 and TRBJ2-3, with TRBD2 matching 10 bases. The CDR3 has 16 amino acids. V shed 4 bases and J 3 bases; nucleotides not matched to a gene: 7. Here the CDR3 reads CASSSSSGGPTDTQYF. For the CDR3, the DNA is TGTGCCAGCAGTTCCTCTAGCGGGGGCCCTACAGATACGCAGTATTTT.

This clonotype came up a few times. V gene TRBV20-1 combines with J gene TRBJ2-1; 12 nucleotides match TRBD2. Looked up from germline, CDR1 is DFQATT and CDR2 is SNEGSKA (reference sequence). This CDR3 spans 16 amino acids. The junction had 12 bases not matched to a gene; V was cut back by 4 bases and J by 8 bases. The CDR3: CSAIPSGRAALHEQFF. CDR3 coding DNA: TGCAGTGCTATACCTAGCGGGAGGGCCGCCCTCCATGAGCAGTTCTTC.

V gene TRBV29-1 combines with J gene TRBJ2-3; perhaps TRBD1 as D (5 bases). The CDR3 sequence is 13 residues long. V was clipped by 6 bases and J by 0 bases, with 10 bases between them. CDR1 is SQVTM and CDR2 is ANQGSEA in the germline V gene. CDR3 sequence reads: CSVRQPSTDTQYF. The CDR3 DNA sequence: TGCAGCGTCAGACAGCCTAGCACAGATACGCAGTATTTT.

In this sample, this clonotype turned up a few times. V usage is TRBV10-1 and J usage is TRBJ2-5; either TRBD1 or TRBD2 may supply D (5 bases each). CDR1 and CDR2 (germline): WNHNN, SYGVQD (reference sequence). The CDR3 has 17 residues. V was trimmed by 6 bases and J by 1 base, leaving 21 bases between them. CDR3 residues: CASSARGGREFQETQYF. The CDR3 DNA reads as TGCGCCAGCAGCGCCCGCGGAGGCAGGGAATTCCAAGAGACCCAGTACTTC.

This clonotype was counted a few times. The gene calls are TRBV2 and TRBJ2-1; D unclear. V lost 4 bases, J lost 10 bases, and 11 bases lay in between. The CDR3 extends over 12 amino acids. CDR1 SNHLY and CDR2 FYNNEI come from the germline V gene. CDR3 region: CASSGKHREQFF. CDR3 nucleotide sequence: TGTGCCAGCAGTGGTAAGCATCGCGAGCAGTTCTTC.

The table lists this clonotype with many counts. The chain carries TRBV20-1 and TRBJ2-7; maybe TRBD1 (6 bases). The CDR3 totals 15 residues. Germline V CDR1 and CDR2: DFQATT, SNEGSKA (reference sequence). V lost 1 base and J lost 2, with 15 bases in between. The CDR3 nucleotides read TGCAGTGCTAGAGGGGAGACAGGCGTTACCTACGAGCAGTACTTC. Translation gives CSARGETGVTYEQYF.

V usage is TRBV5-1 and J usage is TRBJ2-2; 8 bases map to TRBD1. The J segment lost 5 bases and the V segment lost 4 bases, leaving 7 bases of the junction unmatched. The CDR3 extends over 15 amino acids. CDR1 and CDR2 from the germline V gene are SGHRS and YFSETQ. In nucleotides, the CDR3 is TGCGCCAGCAGCCCCGGGACAGGCCGGACCGGGGAGCTGTTTTTT. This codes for CASSPGTGRTGELFF. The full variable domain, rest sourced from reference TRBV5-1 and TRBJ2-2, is KAGVTQTPRYLIKTRGQQVTLSCSPISGHRSVSWYQQTPGQGLQFLFEYFSETQRNKGNFPGRFSGRQFSNSRSEMNVSTLELGDSALYLCASSPGTGRTGELFFGEGSRLTVL.

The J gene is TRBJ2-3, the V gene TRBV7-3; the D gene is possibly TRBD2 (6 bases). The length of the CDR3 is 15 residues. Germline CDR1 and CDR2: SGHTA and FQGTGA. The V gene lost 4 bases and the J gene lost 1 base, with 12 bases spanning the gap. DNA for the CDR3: TGTGCCAGCAGCTCCGGCTGGGGGGGCACAGATACGCAGTATTTT. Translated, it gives CASSSGWGGTDTQYF.

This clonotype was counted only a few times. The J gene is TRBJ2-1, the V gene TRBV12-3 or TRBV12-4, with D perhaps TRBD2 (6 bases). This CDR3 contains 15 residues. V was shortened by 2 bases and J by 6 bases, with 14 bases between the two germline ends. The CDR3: CASSLRGLGTNEQFF. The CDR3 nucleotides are TGTGCCAGCAGTTTAAGGGGACTGGGCACCAATGAGCAGTTCTTC.

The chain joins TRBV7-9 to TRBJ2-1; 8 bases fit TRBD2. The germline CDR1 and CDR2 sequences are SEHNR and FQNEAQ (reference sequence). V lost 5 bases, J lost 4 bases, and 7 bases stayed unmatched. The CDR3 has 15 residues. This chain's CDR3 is CASSPRVAGYNEQFF. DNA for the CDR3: TGTGCCAGCAGCCCCCGAGTAGCGGGGTACAATGAGCAGTTCTTC.

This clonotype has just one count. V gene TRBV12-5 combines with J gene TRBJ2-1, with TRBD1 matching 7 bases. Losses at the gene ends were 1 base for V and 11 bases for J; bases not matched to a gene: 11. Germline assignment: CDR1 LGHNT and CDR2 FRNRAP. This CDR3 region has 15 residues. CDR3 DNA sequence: TGTGCTAGTGGTTTGGGGGACAGTCCCCTCCTAAAGCAGTTCTTC. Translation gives CASGLGDSPLLKQFF.

The CDR3: CASRGLGRSYEQYF. As DNA, the CDR3 is TGTGCCAGCCGGGGACTAGGAAGGTCCTACGAGCAGTACTTC. The genes are TRBV6-2 or TRBV6-3 and TRBJ2-7; 8 bases are shared with TRBD2. The V segment lost 8 bases and the J segment 1 base; nucleotides outside the gene matches: 7. The CDR3 loop spans 14 amino acids. Germline lookup yields CDR1 MNHEY and CDR2 SVGEGT.